This TCR beta chain was retrieved from a study of radiotherapy plus CTLA-4 blockade in lung cancer. The table came from immunoSEQ multiplex PCR; TCRdb's copy has only in-frame clones and leaves some out. The sample lists 90,000 to 100,000 clones; about 70% were seen once. The clonotype originates from a human donor with non-small cell lung cancer who had a partial response to radiotherapy plus ipilimumab. Some clones in this sample may be carry-over from other donors' samples. Specimen: peripheral blood, collected from a patient treated with radiotherapy plus ipilimumab.

The CDR3 sequence is CASSVRGTLQAFF. The CDR3 nucleotides read TGTGCCAGCAGTGTCAGGGGAACCCTACAAGCTTTCTTT. The chain links TRBV6-1 to TRBJ1-1; D is perhaps TRBD1 (6 bases). CDR1 and CDR2 (germline): MNHNS, SASEGT. The CDR3 runs 13 residues. V lost 4 bases and J lost 9, with 15 bases in between.